The next 10 T cell receptor beta chains were all read from a single sample in a study of cytomegalovirus exposure and HLA in healthy donors. The PCR employed 60 Vbeta primers together with 13 Jbeta primers. The data were produced by immunoSEQ multiplex PCR, yet TCRdb's version contains in-frame clones alone and is incomplete. Its table records 100,000 to 150,000 clones. The sequenced material came from PBMCs. The receptors shown here come from a man aged 18 to 30 in good health and CMV-seronegative.

The chain combines TRBV5-1 with TRBJ2-5; TRBD2 matches 7 bases. Germline assignment: CDR1 SGHRS and CDR2 YFSETQ. J gave up 11 bases and V 0 bases, and 7 bases lay outside the gene matches. This CDR3 has 13 residues. CDR3 in DNA: TGCGCCAGCAGCTTGGGACTAGCTCGTGAGCAGTACTTC. It specifies CASSLGLAREQYF.

The gene calls are TRBV9 and TRBJ1-5; D unresolved. The CDR3 spans 14 residues. CDR1 and CDR2 from the germline V gene are SGDLS and YYNGEE. V gave up 3 bases and J gave up 7 bases, with 14 bases separating them. CDR3: CASSDGGGSQPQHF. The CDR3 nucleotides are TGTGCCAGCAGCGACGGTGGAGGGAGCCAGCCCCAGCATTTT.

The chain is built from TRBV5-1 and TRBJ2-2; 7 nucleotides align to TRBD1. Per germline, CDR1 SGHRS and CDR2 YFSETQ. The CDR3 runs to 16 residues. The ends lost 3 bases at V and 3 bases at J; junction bases unmatched: 8. The CDR3 spells CASSYAGQVDTGELFF. The CDR3 region has the DNA TGCGCCAGCAGCTATGCTGGACAGGTGGACACCGGGGAGCTGTTTTTT.

This chain connects TRBV6-6 to TRBJ2-5; TRBD2 matches 14 bases. The J call may be in error: the DNA end matches TRBJ2-7 better. The CDR3 is 15 residues long. Germline V gene lookup returns CDR1 MNHNY and CDR2 SVGAGI (reference sequence). CDR3 protein: CASFGLAGGDYEQYF. CDR3 DNA sequence: TGTGCCAGCTTTGGACTAGCGGGAGGAGACTACGAGCAGTACTTC.

V is TRBV18 and J is TRBJ1-3, with a weak D call TRBD1 (5 bases). Germline assignment: CDR1 KGHSH and CDR2 LQKENI. This CDR3 has 16 residues. V was shortened by 3 bases and J by 4 bases, with 16 bases between the two germline ends. The CDR3 coding sequence is TGTGCCAGCTCACCCGGGGGTCGAATACTCGGAAACACCATATATTTT. Translation: CASSPGGRILGNTIYF.

The V and J genes are TRBV5-4 and TRBJ1-1; a possible D gene is TRBD1 (6 bases). The CDR3 totals 15 residues. Germline V gene sequence: CDR1 SGHNT, CDR2 YYREEE (reference sequence). The ends were cut back, 0 bases at V and 3 bases at J, with 12 bases in the middle. The DNA for the CDR3 is TGTGCCAGCAGCTTGGCGAAACAGGGAGACACTGAAGCTTTCTTT. Protein: CASSLAKQGDTEAFF.

This chain links TRBV19 with TRBJ2-5; maybe TRBD1 (5 bases). The CDR3 contains 14 residues. Germline assignment: CDR1 LNHDA and CDR2 SQIVND (reference sequence). The V gene lost 5 bases and the J gene lost 7 bases, with 17 bases spanning the gap. CDR3 residues: CASSGTGSLGTQYF. Written as DNA, the CDR3 is TGTGCCAGTAGTGGTACAGGCAGTTTAGGGACCCAGTACTTC.

The chain couples TRBV9 to TRBJ1-3, with 7 bases fitting TRBD1. J lost 4 bases, V lost 2 bases, and 3 bases had no gene match. The CDR3 covers 14 residues. Germline V gene lookup returns CDR1 SGDLS and CDR2 YYNGEE. For the CDR3, the DNA is TGTGCCAGCAGCGTGAGGGGGCTCGGAAACACCATATATTTT. This gives the protein CASSVRGLGNTIYF.

The chain joins TRBV2 to TRBJ1-2; 7 nucleotides agree with TRBD1. The V gene's germline CDR1 is SNHLY and CDR2 FYNNEI. The CDR3 covers 15 residues. V dropped 6 bases and J dropped 4; count of bases not matched to a gene: 11. CDR3 loop: CASSEMTGLVYGYTF. The CDR3 bases are TGTGCCAGCAGCGAAATGACAGGGCTGGTCTATGGCTACACCTTC.

J is TRBJ1-5 and V is TRBV19; 7 bases agree with TRBD1. CDR3 length: 15 residues. Germline V gene lookup returns CDR1 LNHDA and CDR2 SQIVND (reference sequence). V was clipped by 0 bases and J by 6 bases; unmatched bases: 5. The CDR3 sequence is CASSIDKGATQPQHF. The DNA for the CDR3 is TGTGCCAGTAGTATAGATAAGGGGGCGACTCAGCCCCAGCATTTT. The complete variable domain, with remaining parts taken from reference TRBV19 and TRBJ1-5, reads DGGITQSPKYLFRKEGQNVTLSCEQNLNHDAMYWYRQDPGQGLRLIYYSQIVNDFQKGDIAEGYSVSREKKESFPLTVTSAQKNPTAFYLCASSIDKGATQPQHFGDGTRLSIL.